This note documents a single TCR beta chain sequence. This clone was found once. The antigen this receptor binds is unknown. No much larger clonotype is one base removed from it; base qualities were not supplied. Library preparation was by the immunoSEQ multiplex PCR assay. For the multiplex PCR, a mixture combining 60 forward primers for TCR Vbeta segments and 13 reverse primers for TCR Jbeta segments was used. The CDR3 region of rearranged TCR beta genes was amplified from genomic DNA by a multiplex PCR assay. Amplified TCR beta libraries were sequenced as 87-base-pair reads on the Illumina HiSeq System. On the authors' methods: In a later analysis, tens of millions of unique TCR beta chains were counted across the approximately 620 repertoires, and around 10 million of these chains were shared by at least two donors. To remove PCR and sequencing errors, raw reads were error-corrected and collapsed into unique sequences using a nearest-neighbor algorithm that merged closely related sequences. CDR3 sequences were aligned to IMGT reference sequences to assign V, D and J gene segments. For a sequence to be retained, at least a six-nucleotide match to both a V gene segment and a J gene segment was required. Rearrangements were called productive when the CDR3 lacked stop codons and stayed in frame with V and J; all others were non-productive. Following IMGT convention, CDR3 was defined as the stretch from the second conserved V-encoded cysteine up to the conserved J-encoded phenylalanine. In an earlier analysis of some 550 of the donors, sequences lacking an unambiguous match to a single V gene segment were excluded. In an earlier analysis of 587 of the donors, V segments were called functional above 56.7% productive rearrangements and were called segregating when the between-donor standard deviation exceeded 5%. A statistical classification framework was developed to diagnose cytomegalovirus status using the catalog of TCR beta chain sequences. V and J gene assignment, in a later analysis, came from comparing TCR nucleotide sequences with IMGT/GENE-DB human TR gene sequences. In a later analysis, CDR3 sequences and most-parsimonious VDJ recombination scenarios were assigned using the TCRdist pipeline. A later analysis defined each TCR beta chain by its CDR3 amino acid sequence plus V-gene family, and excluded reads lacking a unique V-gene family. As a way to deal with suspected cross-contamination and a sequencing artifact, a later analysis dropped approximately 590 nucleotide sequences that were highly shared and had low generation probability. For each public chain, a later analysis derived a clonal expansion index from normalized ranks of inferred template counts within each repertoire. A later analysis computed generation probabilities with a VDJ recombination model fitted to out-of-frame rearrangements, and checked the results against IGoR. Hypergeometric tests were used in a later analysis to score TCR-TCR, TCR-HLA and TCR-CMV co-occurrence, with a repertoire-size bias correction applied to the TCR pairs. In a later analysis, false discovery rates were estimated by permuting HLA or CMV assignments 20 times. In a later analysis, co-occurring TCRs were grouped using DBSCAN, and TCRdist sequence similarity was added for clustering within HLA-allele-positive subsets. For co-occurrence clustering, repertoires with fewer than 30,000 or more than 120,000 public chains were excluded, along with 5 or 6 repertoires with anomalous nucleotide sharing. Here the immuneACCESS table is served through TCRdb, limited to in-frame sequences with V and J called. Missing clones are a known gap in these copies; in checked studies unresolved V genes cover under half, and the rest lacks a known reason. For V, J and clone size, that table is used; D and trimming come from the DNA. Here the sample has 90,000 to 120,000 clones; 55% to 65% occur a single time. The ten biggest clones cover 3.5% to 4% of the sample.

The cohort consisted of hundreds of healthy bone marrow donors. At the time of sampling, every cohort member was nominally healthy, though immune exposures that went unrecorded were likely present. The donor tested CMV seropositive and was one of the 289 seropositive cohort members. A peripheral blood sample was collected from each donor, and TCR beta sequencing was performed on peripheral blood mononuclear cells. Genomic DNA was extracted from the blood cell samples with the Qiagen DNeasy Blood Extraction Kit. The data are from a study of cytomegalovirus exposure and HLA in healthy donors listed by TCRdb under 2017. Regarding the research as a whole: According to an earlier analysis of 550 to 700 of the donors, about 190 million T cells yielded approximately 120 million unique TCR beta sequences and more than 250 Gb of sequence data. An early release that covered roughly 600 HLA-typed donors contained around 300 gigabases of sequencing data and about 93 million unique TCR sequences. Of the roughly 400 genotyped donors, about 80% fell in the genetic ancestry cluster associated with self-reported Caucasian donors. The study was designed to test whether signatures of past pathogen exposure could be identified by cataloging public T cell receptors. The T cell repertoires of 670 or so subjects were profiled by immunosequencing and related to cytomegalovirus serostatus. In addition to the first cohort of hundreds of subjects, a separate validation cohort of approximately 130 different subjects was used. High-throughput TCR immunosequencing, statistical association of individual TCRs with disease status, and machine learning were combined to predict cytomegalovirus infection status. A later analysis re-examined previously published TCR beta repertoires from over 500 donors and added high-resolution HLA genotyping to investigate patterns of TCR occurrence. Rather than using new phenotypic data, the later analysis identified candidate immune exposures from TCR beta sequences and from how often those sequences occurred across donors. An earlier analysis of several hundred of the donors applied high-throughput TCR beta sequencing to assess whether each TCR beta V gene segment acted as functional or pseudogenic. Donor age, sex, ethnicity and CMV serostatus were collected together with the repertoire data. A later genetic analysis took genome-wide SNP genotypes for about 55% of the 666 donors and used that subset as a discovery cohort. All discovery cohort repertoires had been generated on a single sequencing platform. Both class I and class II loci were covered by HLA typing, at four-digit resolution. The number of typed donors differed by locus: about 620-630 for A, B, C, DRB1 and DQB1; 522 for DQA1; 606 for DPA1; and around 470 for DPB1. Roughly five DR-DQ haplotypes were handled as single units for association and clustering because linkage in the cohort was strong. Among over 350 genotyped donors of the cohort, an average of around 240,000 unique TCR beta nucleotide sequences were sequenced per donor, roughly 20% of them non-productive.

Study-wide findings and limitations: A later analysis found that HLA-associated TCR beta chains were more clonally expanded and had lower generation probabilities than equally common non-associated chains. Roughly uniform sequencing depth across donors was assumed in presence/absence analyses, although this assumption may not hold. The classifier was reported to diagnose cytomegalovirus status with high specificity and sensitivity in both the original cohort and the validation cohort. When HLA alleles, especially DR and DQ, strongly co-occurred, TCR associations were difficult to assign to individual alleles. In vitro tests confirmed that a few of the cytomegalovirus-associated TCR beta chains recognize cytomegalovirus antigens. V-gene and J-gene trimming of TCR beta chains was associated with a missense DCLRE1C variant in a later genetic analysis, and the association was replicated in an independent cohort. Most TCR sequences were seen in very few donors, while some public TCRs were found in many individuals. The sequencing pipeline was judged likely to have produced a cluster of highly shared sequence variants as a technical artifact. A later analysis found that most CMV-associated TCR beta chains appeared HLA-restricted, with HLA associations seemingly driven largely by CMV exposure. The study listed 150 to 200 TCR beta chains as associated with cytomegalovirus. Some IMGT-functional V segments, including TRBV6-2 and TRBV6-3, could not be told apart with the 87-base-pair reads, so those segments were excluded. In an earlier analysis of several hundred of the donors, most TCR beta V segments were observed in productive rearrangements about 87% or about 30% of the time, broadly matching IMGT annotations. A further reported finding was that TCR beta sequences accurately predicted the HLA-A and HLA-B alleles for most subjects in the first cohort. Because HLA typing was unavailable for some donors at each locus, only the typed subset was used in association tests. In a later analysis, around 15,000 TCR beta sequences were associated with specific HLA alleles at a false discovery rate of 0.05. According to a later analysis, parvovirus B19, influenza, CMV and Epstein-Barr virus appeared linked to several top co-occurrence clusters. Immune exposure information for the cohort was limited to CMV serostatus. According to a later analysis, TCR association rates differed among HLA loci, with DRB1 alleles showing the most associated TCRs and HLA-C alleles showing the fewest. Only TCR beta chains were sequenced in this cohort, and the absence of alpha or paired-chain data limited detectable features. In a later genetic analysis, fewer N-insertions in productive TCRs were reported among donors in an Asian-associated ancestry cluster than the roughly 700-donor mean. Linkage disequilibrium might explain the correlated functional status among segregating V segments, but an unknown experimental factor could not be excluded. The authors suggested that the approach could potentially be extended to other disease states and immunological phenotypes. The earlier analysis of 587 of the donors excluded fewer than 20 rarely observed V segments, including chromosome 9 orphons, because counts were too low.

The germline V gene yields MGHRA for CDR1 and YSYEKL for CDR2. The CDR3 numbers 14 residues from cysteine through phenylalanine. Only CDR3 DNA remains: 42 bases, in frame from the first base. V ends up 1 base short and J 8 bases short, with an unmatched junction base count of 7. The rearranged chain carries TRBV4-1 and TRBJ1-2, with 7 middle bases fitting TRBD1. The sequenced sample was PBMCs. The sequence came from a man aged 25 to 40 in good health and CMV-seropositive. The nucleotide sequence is TGCGCCAGCAGCCAAGTTGGCCAGGGGGAAGGCTACACCTTC. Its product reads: CASSQVGQGEGYTF.